Each of the 13 T cell receptor beta chains below was sequenced from the same sample in a study of regulatory T cells in long-lasting Graves disease. CDR3-region Arm-PCR and iRepertoire HTBI primers produced the TCR beta libraries. From the multiplex PCR reads, TCRdb called clonotypes with MiXCR, one entry per CDR3 protein. The sample holds 500,000 to 700,000 distinct CDR3 sequences, around 17% seen once. Sample time point: newly diagnosed GD, antithyroid drugs for less than 3 months. Following extraction of RNA from PBMCs, that RNA was used to make the TCR library. This sample was also put to use in a study of T cells in Graves' hyperthyroidism and ophthalmopathy.

The material sequenced was peripheral blood mononuclear cells (PBMCs), taken at new diagnosis, from a patient treated with antithyroid drugs. Receptors originate from a woman aged 25 to 45 with Graves disease.

This clonotype was picked up many times. The chain links TRBV27 to TRBJ2-1; D possibly corresponds to TRBD2 (5 bases). The CDR3 consists of 13 residues. CDR1 is MNHEY, CDR2 SMNVEV, per germline (reference sequence). Deletions cut 1 base from V and 9 bases from J, with 10 bases between. In DNA, the CDR3 is TGTGCCAGCAGTTTATACTCTAGCAGTGAGCAGTTCTTC. Residues: CASSLYSSSEQFF.

Remarks on this clonotype: This sequence may be a read error, since a much larger clone differs from it by one base. The chain uses TRBV29-1 and TRBJ2-5; D unclear. The germline V gene has CDR1 SQVTM and CDR2 ANQGSEA. V was clipped by 7 bases and J by 1 base, with 19 bases between them. This CDR3 spans 15 amino acids. This CDR3 reads CSAQTVVSFQETQYF. CDR3 nucleotide sequence: TGCAGCGCCCAAACTGTCGTCAGCTTCCAAGAGACCCAGTACTTC.

The V gene is TRBV4-2, the J gene TRBJ1-1; the match to TRBD1 covers 7 bases. V lost 1 base, J lost 6 bases, and 8 bases stayed unmatched. CDR1 and CDR2 (germline): LGHNA, YNFKEQ. The CDR3 consists of 15 residues. This CDR3 reads CASSQGTRGWSEAFF. The CDR3 region has the DNA TGTGCCAGCAGCCAAGGGACCAGGGGGTGGTCTGAAGCTTTCTTT.

V and J are TRBV20-1 and TRBJ2-1; D is perhaps TRBD1 or TRBD2 (6 bases each). Trimming shortened V by 6 bases and J by 7 bases, and 10 bases separated the two germline ends. From germline, CDR1 is DFQATT and CDR2 SNEGSKA (reference sequence). This CDR3 is built from 11 residues. CDR3 in amino acids: CSARGANEQFF. The CDR3, as DNA: TGCAGTGCAAGGGGGGCTAATGAGCAGTTCTTC.

This clonotype has only a few counts. The genes are TRBV12-3 or TRBV12-4 and TRBJ1-2, with D tentatively TRBD1 (6 bases). CDR3 length: 12 amino acids. V lost 4 bases and J 8 bases, leaving 11 bases between the germline ends. CDR3 DNA sequence: TGTGCCAGCAGTTCTGGGGGCGCCGGCTACACCTTC. The encoded protein is CASSSGGAGYTF.

Ten or more counts support this clonotype. The rearrangement links TRBV2 to TRBJ2-5; D ambiguous. The CDR3 is made up of 14 amino acids. Germline V gene data show CDR1 as SNHLY and CDR2 as FYNNEI. The V end lost 7 bases, the J end lost 1 base, and 13 bases lay between the germline ends. The CDR3 region has the DNA TGTGCCAGCACCCTGACTGGCGCCCAAGAGACCCAGTACTTC. This codes for CASTLTGAQETQYF.

There are many counts of this clonotype. The gene calls are TRBV6-2 or TRBV6-3 and TRBJ2-7, with a tentative D call TRBD2 (5 bases). Germline loops: CDR1 MNHEY, CDR2 SVGEGT. V was pared by 0 bases and J by 3 bases, with 12 bases between. CDR3 length: 15 residues. The CDR3 region is CASSYSGLGDYEQYF. For the CDR3, the DNA is TGTGCCAGCAGTTACTCCGGGCTGGGAGACTACGAGCAGTACTTC.

This clonotype was seen only a few times. A much more abundant neighbour one base away suggests this may be a read error. V is TRBV11-2 and J is TRBJ2-1; the D gene is possibly TRBD2 (6 bases). Trimming cost V 7 bases and J 6 bases, with 16 bases left between them. Germline V CDR1 and CDR2: SGHAT, FQNNGV. This CDR3 is built from 14 residues. The CDR3 sequence is CASNRGGSLNEQFF. In DNA form, the CDR3 reads TGTGCCAGCAACCGTGGGGGGTCTCTCAATGAGCAGTTCTTC.

The rearrangement links TRBV19 to TRBJ1-2; 10 positions agree with TRBD1. Germline V lookup: CDR1 LNHDA, CDR2 SQIVND (reference sequence). J gave up 4 bases and V 3 bases, and 11 bases lay outside the gene matches. The CDR3 extends over 17 amino acids. The CDR3 protein is CASSMVSTGGAGYGYTF. The CDR3 DNA reads as TGTGCCAGTAGTATGGTTTCGACAGGGGGCGCCGGCTATGGCTACACCTTC.

This rearrangement joins TRBV4-1 to TRBJ2-1; possibly TRBD1 or TRBD2 for D (5 bases each). CDR1 MGHRA and CDR2 YSYEKL come from the germline V gene. The CDR3 covers 14 residues. Trimming left V 1 base short and J 8 bases short, with 12 bases between. This CDR3 reads CASSQGGVWYEQFF. Here the CDR3 DNA reads TGCGCCAGCAGCCAAGGAGGGGTCTGGTATGAGCAGTTCTTC.

V usage is TRBV9 and J usage is TRBJ2-5; TRBD2 aligns across 7 bases. The J call may be in error: the DNA end matches TRBJ2-1 better. Germline values: CDR1 SGDLS, CDR2 YYNGEE. This CDR3 is built from 17 residues. Written as DNA, the CDR3 is TGTGCCAGCAGCCCACGTTTTTTTCGACTAGCATACAATGAGCAGTTCTTC. As protein: CASSPRFFRLAYNEQFF.

This clonotype was picked up many times. The genes are TRBV11-1 and TRBJ2-5; the match to TRBD2 covers 13 bases. CDR3 length: 18 residues. Germline V gives CDR1 SGHAT, CDR2 FQDESV (reference sequence). Trimming removed 1 base from V and 2 bases from J; junction bases left unmatched: 7. CDR3 in DNA: TGTGCCAGCAGCTTAGGGACTAGCGGGAGAGGGCGGCAAGAGACCCAGTACTTC. Protein: CASSLGTSGRGRQETQYF.

This clonotype was seen at least ten times. The chain combines TRBV2 with TRBJ2-2; 10 bases line up with TRBD2. The CDR3 has 14 amino acids. V lost 5 bases to trimming and J lost 7 bases; unmatched junction nucleotides: 4. Germline assignment: CDR1 SNHLY and CDR2 FYNNEI. The CDR3 nucleotides are TGTGCCAGCAGTCTAGCGGGAGTGATCGGGGAGCTGTTTTTT. Amino acids: CASSLAGVIGELFF.